The 22 T cell receptor beta chains below come from one sample, sequenced in a study of cytomegalovirus exposure and HLA in healthy donors (dated by TCRdb to about 2017). Library generation was performed with the immunoSEQ multiplex PCR assay. For the multiplex PCR, a mixture combining 60 forward primers for TCR Vbeta segments and 13 reverse primers for TCR Jbeta segments was used. This is the immuneACCESS table as TCRdb keeps it, with only in-frame sequences that have V and J called. A part of the clones is gone; compared with another copy, unresolved V genes explain less than half, and the rest is unexplained. The sample table contains about 60,000 clones; only one count was recorded for just under 80% of them. Of the sample, almost 4.5% is held by the ten largest clones. The sample taken for sequencing was PBMCs. The origin of the receptors is a young woman in good health and CMV-seronegative.

The CDR3 nucleotides are TGTGCCAGTAGTATAGCCACAGGGACGGACTATGGCTACACCTTC. Its translation: CASSIATGTDYGYTF. The rearrangement links TRBV19 to TRBJ1-2, with D possibly TRBD1 on 6 matching bases. V shed 1 base and J shed 3 bases, with 12 bases lying between them. Germline CDR1 reads LNHDA; CDR2 reads SQIVND (reference sequence). CDR3 size: 15 residues.

The V and J genes are TRBV7-8 and TRBJ2-7; TRBD1 is a possible D gene (6 bases). Germline CDR1 is SGHVS and CDR2 is FQNEAQ. CDR3 size: 13 residues. Trimming left V 6 bases short and J 1 base short, with 10 bases between. CDR3 loop: CASSYDRSYEQYF. DNA for the CDR3: TGTGCCAGCAGTTACGACAGGTCCTACGAGCAGTACTTC.

This chain uses TRBV4-1 with TRBJ1-3; no firm D call. This CDR3 comprises 13 residues. Germline lookup yields CDR1 MGHRA and CDR2 YSYEKL. Trimming took 4 bases from V and 9 from J, leaving 13 bases between them. The CDR3, as DNA: TGCGCCAGCAGCCTTCCCCGGGGAGGCACCATATATTTT. This gives the protein CASSLPRGGTIYF.

The CDR3 DNA sequence: TGTGCCAGCGCAGGGATCTACGAGCAGTACTTC. Amino acid sequence: CASAGIYEQYF. This chain joins TRBV28 and TRBJ2-7, with a tentative D call TRBD1 (5 bases). This CDR3 comprises 11 residues. Trimming pared 8 bases from V and 3 bases from J, leaving 8 bases between. Per the germline V gene, CDR1 is MDHEN and CDR2 is SYDVKM. Looking up the rest from reference TRBV28 and TRBJ2-7 gives the full variable domain: DVKVTQSSRYLVKRTGEKVFLECVQDMDHENMFWYRQDPGLGLRLIYFSYDVKMKEKGDIPEGYSVSREKKERFSLILESASTNQTSMYLCASAGIYEQYFGPGTRLTVT.

Only a few counts were recorded for this clone. CDR3 coding DNA: TGTGCCAGTAGTATAGGTCCTACTACGGGACTTCTTCGCACAGATACGCAGTATTTT. It translates to CASSIGPTTGLLRTDTQYF. The chain joins TRBV19 to TRBJ2-3; D possibly corresponds to TRBD2 (6 bases). The V gene lost 1 base and the J gene lost 1 base, with 21 bases spanning the gap. The germline CDR1 and CDR2 sequences are LNHDA and SQIVND (reference sequence). The CDR3 loop spans 19 amino acids.

The chain combines TRBV7-9 with TRBJ2-7; 10 bases line up with TRBD1. Germline V gene lookup returns CDR1 SEHNR and CDR2 FQNEAQ (reference sequence). With 5 bases clipped from V and 4 bases from J, the junction kept 8 bases outside the gene matches. CDR3 size: 15 residues. The CDR3 region has the DNA TGTGCCAGCAGCCCAGACGGGGACAGGGGTTACGAGCAGTACTTC. Its protein is CASSPDGDRGYEQYF.

This clone came up a few times. The chain is built from TRBV5-6 and TRBJ1-2; 9 bases are shared with TRBD1. This CDR3 comprises 13 residues. Trimming at V came to 4 bases and at J to 5 bases, leaving 3 bases not matched to a gene. Germline values: CDR1 SGHDT, CDR2 YYEEEE. The CDR3 sequence is CASSSGQGYGYTF. In nucleotides, the CDR3 is TGTGCCAGCAGCAGCGGACAGGGGTATGGCTACACCTTC.

The table lists this clone with a count of one. This chain uses TRBV2 with TRBJ2-4, with 10 bases aligning to TRBD2. V was pared by 5 bases and J by 0 bases, with 19 bases of the junction left unmatched. This CDR3 spans 21 amino acids. CDR1 is SNHLY and CDR2 is FYNNEI in the germline V gene. CDR3 nucleotide sequence: TGTGCCAGCAGTCCAAGGACAGAGGGGCCTAGCGGGAGACTAGCCAAAAACATTCAGTACTTC. Residues: CASSPRTEGPSGRLAKNIQYF.

The chain carries TRBV5-4 and TRBJ2-1, with 16 bases aligning to TRBD2. V lost 3 bases to trimming and J lost 4 bases; unmatched junction nucleotides: 4. The CDR3 loop spans 17 amino acids. Germline lookup yields CDR1 SGHNT and CDR2 YYREEE (reference sequence). The CDR3 here is CASSSGGLAGGYNEQFF. In nucleotides, the CDR3 is TGTGCCAGCAGCTCGGGGGGACTAGCGGGAGGGTACAATGAGCAGTTCTTC.

The chain recombines TRBV27 with TRBJ1-2, with D uncertain. CDR1 and CDR2 (germline): MNHEY, SMNVEV (reference sequence). Trimming stripped 6 bases from V and 0 bases from J, with 8 bases between. This CDR3 is built from 13 residues. The CDR3 DNA reads as TGTGCCAGCAGCCCAACAGCTAACTATGGCTACACCTTC. Translation gives CASSPTANYGYTF.

This chain connects TRBV4-3 to TRBJ1-2; no clear D gene. V gave up 1 base and J gave up 0 bases, with 9 bases separating them. This CDR3 has 15 amino acids. Germline CDR1 LGHNA, CDR2 YSLEER. CDR3 sequence reads: CASSQGLVSNYGYTF. For the CDR3, the DNA is TGCGCCAGCAGCCAAGGCCTAGTTTCTAACTATGGCTACACCTTC.

This chain uses TRBV7-3 with TRBJ2-1; 11 bases fit TRBD2. J gave up 10 bases and V 0 bases, and 2 bases lay outside the gene matches. Per germline, CDR1 SGHTA and CDR2 FQGTGA. There are 14 residues in the CDR3. CDR3 in DNA: TGTGCCAGCAGCTTAACTCCTAGCGGGGGGGAGCAGTTCTTC. Residues: CASSLTPSGGEQFF.

The rearrangement uses TRBV7-9 and TRBJ2-7; 7 nucleotides match TRBD1. The V and J ends lost 3 bases and 3 bases, in that order; junction bases with no gene match: 8. CDR3 size: 15 residues. Germline loops: CDR1 SEHNR, CDR2 FQNEAQ (reference sequence). This CDR3 reads CASSFAGTAFYEQYF. In nucleotides, the CDR3 is TGTGCCAGCAGCTTCGCCGGGACAGCCTTCTACGAGCAGTACTTC.

The chain carries TRBV6-1 and TRBJ2-7; D gene uncertain. This CDR3 is 11 amino acids long. From germline, CDR1 is MNHNS and CDR2 SASEGT. Trimming removed 3 bases from V and 3 bases from J, with 3 bases in between. CDR3 DNA: TGTGCCAGCAGTGACAGCTACGAGCAGTACTTC. It is translated as CASSDSYEQYF.

The chain links TRBV6-5 to TRBJ1-6; 7 bases match TRBD1. The CDR3 covers 14 residues. From germline, CDR1 is MNHEY and CDR2 SVGAGI. The V and J ends lost 2 bases and 7 bases, in that order; junction bases with no gene match: 2. CDR3 DNA sequence: TGTGCCAGCAGTTACCTACAGGGGAATTCACCCCTCCACTTT. Translating gives CASSYLQGNSPLHF.

The V and J genes are TRBV6-5 and TRBJ1-5, with D perhaps TRBD1 (6 bases). The germline CDR1 and CDR2 sequences are MNHEY and SVGAGI. This CDR3 is built from 15 residues. The germline V and J ends were trimmed by 6 bases and 3 bases, with 15 bases remaining between them. The CDR3 sequence: CASSPDRANNQPQHF. For the CDR3, the DNA is TGTGCCAGCAGCCCGGACAGAGCCAACAATCAGCCCCAGCATTTT.

The V gene is TRBV6-5, the J gene TRBJ2-2, with 7 positions matching TRBD1. With V trimmed by 7 bases and J by 3 bases, 5 bases remained unmatched. The CDR3 totals 14 residues. Germline loops: CDR1 MNHEY, CDR2 SVGAGI. The CDR3 loop is CASTSGTDTGELFF. The CDR3 region has the DNA TGTGCCAGCACCTCCGGGACAGACACCGGGGAGCTGTTTTTT.

The rearrangement links TRBV2 to TRBJ2-7; tentatively, D is TRBD2 (6 bases). CDR3 length: 14 amino acids. V shed 6 bases and J shed 1 base, with 13 bases lying between them. Germline assignment: CDR1 SNHLY and CDR2 FYNNEI. The CDR3 spells CASRTTSRSYEQYF. The CDR3 DNA is TGTGCCAGCAGGACGACTAGTCGATCCTACGAGCAGTACTTC.

This clone showed up just once. The V call is TRBV4-1, the J call TRBJ2-3, with 13 bases aligning to TRBD2. V lost 4 bases, J lost 7 bases, and 8 bases stayed unmatched. CDR1 is MGHRA and CDR2 is YSYEKL in the germline V gene. This CDR3 spans 16 amino acids. This CDR3 reads CASSLITSGGAHTQYF. In nucleotides, the CDR3 is TGCGCCAGCAGCCTCATCACTAGCGGGGGGGCCCATACGCAGTATTTT.

This clone was found once. CDR3 sequence: CAWSAGGYEQYF. The CDR3 DNA follows: TGTGCCTGGAGTGCCGGGGGATACGAGCAGTACTTC. The V call is TRBV30, the J call TRBJ2-7; D may be TRBD2 (6 bases). Trimming stripped 1 base from V and 4 bases from J, with 8 bases between. CDR3 size: 12 residues. Germline CDR1 and CDR2: GTSNPN and SVGIG (reference sequence).

The gene calls are TRBV9 and TRBJ2-7, with 9 bases fitting TRBD1. This CDR3 is built from 13 residues. V shed 4 bases, J shed 6 bases, and the junction held 5 bases outside the gene matches. Looked up from germline, CDR1 is SGDLS and CDR2 is YYNGEE. The CDR3 DNA follows: TGTGCCAGCAGCTGGACAGGGGAGGGCGAGCAGTACTTC. Residues: CASSWTGEGEQYF.

V gene TRBV28 combines with J gene TRBJ2-4; the D gene is possibly TRBD1 (6 bases). This CDR3 is built from 12 residues. Deletions cut 6 bases from V and 6 bases from J, with 9 bases between. In germline, CDR1 is MDHEN, CDR2 SYDVKM. The CDR3 region is CASRDSGNIQYF. The CDR3 bases are TGTGCCAGCAGGGACAGTGGAAACATTCAGTACTTC.